This TCR beta chain is from a study of blood T cell repertoires in COVID-19. Sequenced by immunoSEQ multiplex PCR; TCRdb stores in-frame clones only, minus some. The data show 65,000 to 95,000 clones, with roughly 85% seen just once and 8.3% held by the top ten. The CDR3 is made up of 12 amino acids. The trim removed 4 bases at V and 13 bases at J, leaving 6 bases unmatched. Germline V CDR1 and CDR2: SGHNT, YYREEE (reference sequence). The gene calls are TRBV5-4 and TRBJ1-4; 8 nucleotides match TRBD1. Sequencing was performed on peripheral blood. The origin of this receptor is a man aged 25 to 40 with acute or convalescent COVID-19. Here the CDR3 reads CASSVDREGLFF. Written as DNA, the CDR3 is TGTGCCAGCAGCGTGGACAGGGAAGGACTGTTTTTT.